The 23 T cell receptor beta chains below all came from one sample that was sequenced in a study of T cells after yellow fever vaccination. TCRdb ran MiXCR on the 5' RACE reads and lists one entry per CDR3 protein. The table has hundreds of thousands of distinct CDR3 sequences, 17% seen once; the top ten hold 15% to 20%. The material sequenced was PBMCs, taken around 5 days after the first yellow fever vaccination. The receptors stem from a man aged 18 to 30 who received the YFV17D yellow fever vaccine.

The CDR3 nucleotides read TGTGCCAGCAGCTTAGAACCCTCAAGGAACACTGAAGCTTTCTTT. Residues: CASSLEPSRNTEAFF. The rearrangement joins TRBV7-8 to TRBJ1-1; D is ambiguous. V lost 1 base and J 1 base, leaving 10 bases between the germline ends. Germline values: CDR1 SGHVS, CDR2 FQNEAQ. This CDR3 region has 15 residues. The full variable domain, rest sourced from reference TRBV7-8 and TRBJ1-1, is GAGVSQSPRYKVAKRGQDVALRCDPISGHVSLFWYQQALGQGPEFLTYFQNEAQLDKSGLPSDRFFAERPEGSVSTLKIQRTQQEDSAVYLCASSLEPSRNTEAFFGQGTRLTVV.

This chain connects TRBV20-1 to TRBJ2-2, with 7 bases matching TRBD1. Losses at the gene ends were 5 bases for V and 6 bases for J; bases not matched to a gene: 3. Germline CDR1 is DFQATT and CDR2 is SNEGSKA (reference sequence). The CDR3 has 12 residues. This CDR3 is CSAPGQPGELFF. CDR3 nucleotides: TGCAGTGCTCCGGGACAGCCCGGGGAGCTGTTTTTT.

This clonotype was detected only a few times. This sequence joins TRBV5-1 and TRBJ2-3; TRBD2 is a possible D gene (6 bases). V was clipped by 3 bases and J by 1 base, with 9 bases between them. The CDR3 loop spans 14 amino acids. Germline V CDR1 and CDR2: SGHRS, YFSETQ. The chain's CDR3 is CASSSRLGTDTQYF. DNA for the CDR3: TGCGCCAGCAGCTCTCGACTAGGCACAGATACGCAGTATTTT.

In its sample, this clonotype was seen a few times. As DNA, the CDR3 is TGTGCCAGCGGATGGACAGGGGAGCATGGCTACACCTTC. As protein: CASGWTGEHGYTF. This chain connects TRBV12-3 or TRBV12-4 to TRBJ1-2, with 9 bases fitting TRBD1. This CDR3 is 13 amino acids long. Trimming cost V 8 bases and J 6 bases; bases outside gene matches: 7.

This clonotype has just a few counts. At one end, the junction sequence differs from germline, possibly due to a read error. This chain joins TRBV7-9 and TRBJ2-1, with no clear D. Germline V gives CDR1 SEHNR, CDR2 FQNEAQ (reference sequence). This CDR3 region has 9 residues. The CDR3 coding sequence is TGTGCCAGCAGTTCCTACCTCCGCTTC. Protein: CASSSYLRF.

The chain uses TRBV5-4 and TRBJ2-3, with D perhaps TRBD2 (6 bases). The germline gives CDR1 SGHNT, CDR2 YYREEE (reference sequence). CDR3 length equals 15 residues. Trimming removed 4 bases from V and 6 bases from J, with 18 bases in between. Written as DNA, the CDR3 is TGTGCCAGCAGCCCCGAACGACTAGTTGGGGATACGCAGTATTTT. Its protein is CASSPERLVGDTQYF.

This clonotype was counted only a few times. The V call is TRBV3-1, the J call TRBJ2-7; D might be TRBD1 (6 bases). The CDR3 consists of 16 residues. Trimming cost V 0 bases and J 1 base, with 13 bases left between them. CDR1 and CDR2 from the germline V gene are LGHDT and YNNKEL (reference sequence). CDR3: CASSQDWARGSYEQYF. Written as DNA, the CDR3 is TGTGCCAGCAGCCAAGATTGGGCCAGGGGATCCTACGAGCAGTACTTC.

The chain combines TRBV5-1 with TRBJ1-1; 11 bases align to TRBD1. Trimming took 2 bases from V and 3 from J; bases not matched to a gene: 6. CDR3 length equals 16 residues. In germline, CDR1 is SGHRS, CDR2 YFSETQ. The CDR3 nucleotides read TGCGCCAGCAGCTTCGGACAGGGGGCGCAAGACACTGAAGCTTTCTTT. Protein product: CASSFGQGAQDTEAFF.

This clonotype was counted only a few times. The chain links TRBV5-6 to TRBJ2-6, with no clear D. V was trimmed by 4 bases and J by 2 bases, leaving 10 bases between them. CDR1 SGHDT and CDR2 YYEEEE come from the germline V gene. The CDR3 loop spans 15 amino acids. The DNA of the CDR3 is TGTGCCAGCAGCACTGAGGTGGCTGGGGCCAACGTCCTGACTTTC. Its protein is CASSTEVAGANVLTF.

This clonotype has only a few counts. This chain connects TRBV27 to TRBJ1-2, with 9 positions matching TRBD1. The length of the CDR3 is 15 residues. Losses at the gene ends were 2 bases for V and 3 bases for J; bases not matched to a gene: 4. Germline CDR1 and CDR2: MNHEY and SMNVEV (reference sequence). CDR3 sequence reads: CASSLGTGSDYGYTF. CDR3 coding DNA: TGTGCCAGCAGTTTAGGGACAGGGAGCGACTATGGCTACACCTTC.

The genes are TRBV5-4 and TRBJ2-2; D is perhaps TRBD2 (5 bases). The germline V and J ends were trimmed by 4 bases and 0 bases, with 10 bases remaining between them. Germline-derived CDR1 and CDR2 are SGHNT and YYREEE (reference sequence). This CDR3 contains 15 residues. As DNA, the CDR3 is TGTGCCAGCAGCGGGAGCTCCGCGAACACCGGGGAGCTGTTTTTT. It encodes CASSGSSANTGELFF.

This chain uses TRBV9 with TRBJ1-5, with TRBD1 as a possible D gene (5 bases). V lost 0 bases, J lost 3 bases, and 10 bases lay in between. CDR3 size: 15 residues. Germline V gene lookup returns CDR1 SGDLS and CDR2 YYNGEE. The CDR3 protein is CASSVGDSYNQPQHF. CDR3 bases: TGTGCCAGCAGCGTAGGAGACAGCTACAATCAGCCCCAGCATTTT.

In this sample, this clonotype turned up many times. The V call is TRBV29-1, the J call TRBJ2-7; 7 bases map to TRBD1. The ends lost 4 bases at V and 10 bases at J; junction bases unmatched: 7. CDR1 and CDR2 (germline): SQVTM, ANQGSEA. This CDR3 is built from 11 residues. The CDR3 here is CSVALGQAQYF. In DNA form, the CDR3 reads TGCAGCGTTGCCCTCGGACAGGCACAGTACTTC.

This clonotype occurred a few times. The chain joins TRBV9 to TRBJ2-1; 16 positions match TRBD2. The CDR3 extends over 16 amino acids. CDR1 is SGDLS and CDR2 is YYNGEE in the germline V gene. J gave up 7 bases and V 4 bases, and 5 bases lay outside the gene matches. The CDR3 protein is CASSTGTSGGANEQFF. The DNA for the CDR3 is TGTGCCAGCAGCACCGGGACTAGCGGGGGGGCGAATGAGCAGTTCTTC.

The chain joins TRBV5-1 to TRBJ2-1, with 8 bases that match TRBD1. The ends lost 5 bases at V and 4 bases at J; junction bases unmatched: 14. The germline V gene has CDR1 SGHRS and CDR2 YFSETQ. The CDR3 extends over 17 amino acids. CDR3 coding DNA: TGCGCCAGCAGGCTCAACCAGGGGGCTTTAGATTACAATGAGCAGTTCTTC. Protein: CASRLNQGALDYNEQFF. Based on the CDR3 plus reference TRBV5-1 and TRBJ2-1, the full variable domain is KAGVTQTPRYLIKTRGQQVTLSCSPISGHRSVSWYQQTPGQGLQFLFEYFSETQRNKGNFPGRFSGRQFSNSRSEMNVSTLELGDSALYLCASRLNQGALDYNEQFFGPGTRLTVL.

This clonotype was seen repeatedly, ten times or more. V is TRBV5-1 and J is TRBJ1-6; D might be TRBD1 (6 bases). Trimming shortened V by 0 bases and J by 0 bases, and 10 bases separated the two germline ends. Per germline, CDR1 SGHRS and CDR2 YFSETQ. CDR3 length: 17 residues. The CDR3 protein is CASSLDIGGSYNSPLHF. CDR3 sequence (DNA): TGCGCCAGCAGCTTGGATATAGGGGGCTCCTATAATTCACCCCTCCACTTT.

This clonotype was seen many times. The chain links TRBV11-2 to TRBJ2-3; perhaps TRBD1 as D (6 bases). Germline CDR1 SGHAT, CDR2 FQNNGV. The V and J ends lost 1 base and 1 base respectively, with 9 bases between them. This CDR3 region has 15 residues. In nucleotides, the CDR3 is TGTGCCAGCAGCTTAGGGGGGACACGCACAGATACGCAGTATTTT. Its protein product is CASSLGGTRTDTQYF.

The CDR3 bases are TGTGCCAGCATGCTAGCGGGGGGCAGAGGGGAGACCCAGTACTTC. It encodes CASMLAGGRGETQYF. The rearrangement joins TRBV12-3 or TRBV12-4 to TRBJ2-5; TRBD2 matches at 11 bases. With V trimmed by 7 bases and J by 5 bases, 9 bases remained unmatched. The CDR3 is 15 amino acids.

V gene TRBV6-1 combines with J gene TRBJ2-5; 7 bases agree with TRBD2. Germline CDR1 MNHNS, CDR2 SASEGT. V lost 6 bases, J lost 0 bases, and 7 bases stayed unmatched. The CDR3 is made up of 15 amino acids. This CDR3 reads CASSPSGGHQETQYF. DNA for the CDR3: TGTGCCAGCAGCCCCTCGGGGGGACACCAAGAGACCCAGTACTTC.

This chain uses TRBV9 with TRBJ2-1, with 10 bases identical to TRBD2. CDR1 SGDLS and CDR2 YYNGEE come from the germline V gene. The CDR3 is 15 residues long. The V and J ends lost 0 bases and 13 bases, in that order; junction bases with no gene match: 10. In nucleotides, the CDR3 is TGTGCCAGCAGCGTAGATGCTAGCGGGGGCACCTTACAGTTCTTC. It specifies CASSVDASGGTLQFF.

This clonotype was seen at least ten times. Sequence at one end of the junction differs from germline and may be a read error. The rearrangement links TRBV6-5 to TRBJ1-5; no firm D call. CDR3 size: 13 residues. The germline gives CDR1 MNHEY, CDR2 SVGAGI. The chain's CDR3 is CASSYDSNQPQHF. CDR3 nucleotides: TGCGCCAGCAGCTACGATAGCAATCAGCCCCAGCATTTT.

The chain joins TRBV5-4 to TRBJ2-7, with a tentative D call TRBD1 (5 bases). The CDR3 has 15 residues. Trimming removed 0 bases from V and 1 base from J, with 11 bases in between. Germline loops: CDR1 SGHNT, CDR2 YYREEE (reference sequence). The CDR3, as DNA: TGTGCCAGCAGCTTGGCTTGGGGCGGATCCTACGAGCAGTACTTC. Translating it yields CASSLAWGGSYEQYF. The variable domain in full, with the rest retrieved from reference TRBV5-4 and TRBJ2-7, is ETGVTQSPTHLIKTRGQQVTLRCSSQSGHNTVSWYQQALGQGPQFIFQYYREEENGRGNFPPRFSGLQFPNYSSELNVNALELDDSALYLCASSLAWGGSYEQYFGPGTRLTVT.

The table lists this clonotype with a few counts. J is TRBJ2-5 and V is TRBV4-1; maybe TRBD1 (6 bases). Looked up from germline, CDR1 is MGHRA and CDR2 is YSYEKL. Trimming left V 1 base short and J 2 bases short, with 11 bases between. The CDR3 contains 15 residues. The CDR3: CASSQVGTGQETQYF. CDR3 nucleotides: TGCGCCAGCAGCCAAGTCGGCACAGGGCAAGAGACCCAGTACTTC.